This T cell receptor (beta chain) emerged from a study of blood T cells in healthy people across ages. General study points: More naive CD4+ cells and higher diversity marked long-lived donors relative to aged donors. Roughly linear declines in TCR beta diversity per million T cells occurred with age. Higher naive T cell percentage went strongly together with higher TCR beta diversity.

With regard to this clonotype: Its antigen is as yet unknown.

CDR3 length: 16 residues. Trimming removed 4 bases at V and 3 bases at J, with 15 bases between. Germline assignment: CDR1 MGHRA and CDR2 YSYEKL. Sample-barcoded 5' priming and a J-beta primer mix drove a second PCR of about 7 to 11 cycles. Researchers report that a template-switch adaptor with 12 random nucleotides tagged each cDNA molecule. MiXCR was run by TCRdb on the 5' RACE reads, yielding one entry per CDR3 protein. Found here are 1.5 million to 2 million distinct CDR3 sequences, about two fifths of them singletons; the top ten hold approximately 22%. This clonotype was sampled from a human donor in good health. Sequences were obtained from blood. The chain is built from TRBV4-1 and TRBJ1-4, with a weak D call TRBD1 (5 bases). The CDR3 region is CASSRSGNAANEKLFF. The CDR3 DNA follows: TGCGCCAGCAGCCGGTCAGGGAATGCGGCTAATGAAAAACTGTTTTTT.